A selection of T cell receptor beta chains follows, all from one sample in a study of glioma-infiltrating T cells after dendritic cell vaccination. Only in-frame clones appear in the TCRdb table, and some are missing; sequencing was by immunoSEQ multiplex PCR. The table includes about 73,000 clones, about four fifths detected once. The material sequenced was blood, taken before dendritic cell vaccination. The source is a human donor with glioblastoma. Both conserved end residues are trimmed from each CDR3. The order of the fields is J gene, clone size, CDR3 length, V gene, CDR3 protein. A row's size may be missing; if present it is once, few, many or a size class.

>TRBJ1-5|NA|12|TRBV7-9
ASSLDAVIQPQH
>TRBJ1-4|NA|13|TRBV4-1
ASSQAGIPFEKLF
>TRBJ1-2|NA|12|TRBV19
ASNRGAHHYGYT
>TRBJ2-1|NA|14|TRBV7-3
ASSSPDRSSYNEQF
>TRBJ1-2|NA|12|TRBV5-4
ASSPDRNNYGYT
>TRBJ1-1|NA|12|TRBV28
ASLMGGMNTEAF
>TRBJ1-2|NA|12|TRBV7-9
ASSLEGARDGYT
>TRBJ2-3|NA|15|TRBV5-6
ASSLVSSGTARGTQY
>TRBJ2-1|NA|10|TRBV29-1
SVESGGYEQF
>TRBJ1-1|once|13|TRBV7-9
ASSRARDRLSEAF
>TRBJ1-3|NA|13|TRBV14
ASSHVQGSGNTIY
>TRBJ2-2|NA|14|TRBV7-2
ASSPNRRRNTGELF
>TRBJ2-1|NA|11|TRBV6-1
ASVSRDYNEQF
>TRBJ2-4|NA|13|TRBV5-1
ASSFSAGQGNIQY
>TRBJ2-5|NA|17|TRBV19
ASSIFLWVGQGRGETQY
>TRBJ1-2|NA|13|TRBV5-1
ASSLPSQGNYGYT
>TRBJ2-3|NA|11|TRBV11-2
ASSYPLAPTQY
>TRBJ1-1|NA|11|TRBV7-3
ASRADRNTEAF
>TRBJ2-2|NA|17|TRBV2
ASSEDKEQGGRDTGELF
>TRBJ2-5|NA|13|TRBV25-1
ASSEYEGQTETQY
>TRBJ1-5|NA|13|TRBV6-1
ASRYGQISNQPQH
>TRBJ1-1|once|11|TRBV6-6
ASSLQASTEAF
>TRBJ1-1|NA|12|TRBV6-1
ASSEETGNTEAF
>TRBJ2-1|NA|14|TRBV5-1
ASSPGGGNSYNEQF
>TRBJ2-1|NA|13|TRBV7-9
ASSLGASPYNEQF
>TRBJ1-1|NA|12|TRBV5-4
ASSRDRGNTEAF
>TRBJ2-5|few|11|TRBV19
ASSIGQGGAQY
>TRBJ1-1|NA|11|TRBV2
ASRGGTNTEAF
>TRBJ2-1|NA|14|TRBV18
ASSFGRQGPYNEQF
>TRBJ1-1|few|11|TRBV6-5
AAGHLLNTEAF
>TRBJ1-2|few|11|TRBV5-5
ASSTLVAAGYT
>TRBJ1-5|NA|14|TRBV18
ASSPTGGAGNQPQH
>TRBJ2-2|NA|12|TRBV5-4
ASSGQGNTGELF
>TRBJ1-2|NA|14|TRBV30
AYHRDRVLSPYGYT
>TRBJ1-2|few|11|TRBV7-9
ASSFVGTGGYT
>TRBJ2-7|few|11|TRBV27
ASSWDRVYEQY
>TRBJ2-6|NA|13|TRBV5-1
ASSPGPGGANVLT
>TRBJ1-4|NA|11|TRBV25-1
ASGTGFREKLF
>TRBJ2-1|NA|13|TRBV5-1
ASSDRGTGVNEQF
>TRBJ2-5|NA|13|TRBV5-4
ASSPGDRSKETQY
>TRBJ1-1|medium-sized|13|TRBV2
ASSPTGAMNTEAF
>TRBJ1-3|NA|11|TRBV30
AWSVVVGGTIY
>TRBJ2-7|NA|13|TRBV6-5
ASSYSRASGYEQY
>TRBJ1-3|NA|12|TRBV7-9
ASSLPGAGNTIY
>TRBJ1-1|NA|12|TRBV11-2
ASSWDRVNTEAF
>TRBJ2-2|NA|12|TRBV30
AWTGTGYTGELF
>TRBJ2-2|NA|12|TRBV6-6
ASRTESNTGELF
>TRBJ1-1|NA|13|TRBV19
ASRQTGGIDTEAF
>TRBJ1-2|NA|13|TRBV4-2
ASSQEGTGGYGYT
>TRBJ2-3|once|15|TRBV11-1
ASSLGPSGASTDTQY
>TRBJ1-1|NA|15|TRBV5-6
ASSLTRDSYMNTEAF
>TRBJ2-1|NA|9|TRBV2
ASIEDNEQF